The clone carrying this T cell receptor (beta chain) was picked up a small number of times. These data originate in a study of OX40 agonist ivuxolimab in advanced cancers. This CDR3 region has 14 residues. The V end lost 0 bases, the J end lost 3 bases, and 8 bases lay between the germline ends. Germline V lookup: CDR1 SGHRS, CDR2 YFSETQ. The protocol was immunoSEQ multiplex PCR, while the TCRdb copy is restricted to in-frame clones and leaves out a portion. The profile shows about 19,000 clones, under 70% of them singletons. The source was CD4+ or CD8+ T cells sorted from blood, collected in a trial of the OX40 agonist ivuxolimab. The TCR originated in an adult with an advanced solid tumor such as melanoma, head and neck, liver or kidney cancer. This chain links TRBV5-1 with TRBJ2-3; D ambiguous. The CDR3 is CASSLGDETDTQYF. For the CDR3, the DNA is TGCGCCAGCAGCTTGGGGGATGAGACAGATACGCAGTATTTT.